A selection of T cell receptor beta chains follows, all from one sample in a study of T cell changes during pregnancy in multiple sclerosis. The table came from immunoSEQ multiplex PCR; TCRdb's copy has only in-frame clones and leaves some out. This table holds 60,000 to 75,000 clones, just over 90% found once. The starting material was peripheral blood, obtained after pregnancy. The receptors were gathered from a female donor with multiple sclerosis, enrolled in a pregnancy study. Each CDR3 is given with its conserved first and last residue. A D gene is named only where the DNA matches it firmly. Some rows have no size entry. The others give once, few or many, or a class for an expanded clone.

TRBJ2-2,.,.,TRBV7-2,CASSLMPENTGELFF,TGTGCCAGCAGCTTAATGCCAGAAAACACCGGGGAGCTGTTTTTT
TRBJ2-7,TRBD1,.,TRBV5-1,CASSLGDRNDEQYF,TGCGCCAGCAGCTTGGGGGACAGGAACGACGAGCAGTACTTC
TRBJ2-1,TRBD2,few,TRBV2,CASRTAGVGYNEQFF,TGTGCCAGCAGGACCGCGGGAGTGGGCTACAATGAGCAGTTCTTC
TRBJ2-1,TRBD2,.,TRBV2,CASREIAGVGREQFF,TGTGCCAGCAGAGAAATAGCGGGAGTCGGGCGTGAGCAGTTCTTC
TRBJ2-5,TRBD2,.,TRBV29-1,CSVRAAAGEETQYF,TGCAGCGTTAGGGCTGCGGCGGGAGAAGAGACCCAGTACTTC
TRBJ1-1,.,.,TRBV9,CASSAPTGNTEAFF,TGTGCCAGCAGCGCCCCGACTGGGAACACTGAAGCTTTCTTT
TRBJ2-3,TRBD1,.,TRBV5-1,CASSSGTGARTDTQYF,TGCGCCAGCAGCTCCGGGACAGGGGCTCGCACAGATACGCAGTATTTT
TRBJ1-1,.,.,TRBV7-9,CASSPDRKNTEAFF,TGTGCCAGCAGCCCTGACAGAAAGAACACTGAAGCTTTCTTT
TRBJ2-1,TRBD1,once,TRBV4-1,CASTAVGQGANEQFF,TGCGCCAGCACCGCCGTGGGACAGGGGGCCAATGAGCAGTTCTTC
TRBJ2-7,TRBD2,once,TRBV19,CASSMDSGNRRSYEQYF,TGTGCCAGTAGTATGGATAGCGGGAACCGTCGCTCCTACGAGCAGTACTTC
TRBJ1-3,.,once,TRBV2,CASTLGSGNTIYF,TGTGCCAGCACCCTCGGCTCTGGAAACACCATATATTTT
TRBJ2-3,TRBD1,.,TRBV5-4,CASSTTGGATDTQYF,TGTGCCAGCAGCACGACAGGGGGAGCCACAGATACGCAGTATTTT
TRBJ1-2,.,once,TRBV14,CASSSLAAPYGYTF,TGTGCCAGCAGCTCTCTAGCAGCCCCCTATGGCTACACCTTC
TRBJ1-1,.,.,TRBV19,CASSIRGADTEAFF,TGTGCCAGTAGTATTAGGGGCGCGGACACTGAAGCTTTCTTT
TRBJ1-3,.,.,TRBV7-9,CASSFAPRGFSGNTIYF,TGTGCCAGCAGCTTTGCCCCGAGAGGATTCTCTGGAAACACCATATATTTT
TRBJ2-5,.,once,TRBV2,CASTPVRAIQETQYF,TGTGCCAGCACCCCCGTGAGGGCTATCCAAGAGACCCAGTACTTC
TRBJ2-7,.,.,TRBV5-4,CASSQGLKVHSYEQYF,TGTGCCAGCAGCCAAGGACTAAAAGTACACTCCTACGAGCAGTACTTC
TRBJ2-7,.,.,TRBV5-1,CASSLVPGSSYEQYF,TGCGCCAGCAGCTTGGTGCCAGGCAGTTCCTACGAGCAGTACTTC
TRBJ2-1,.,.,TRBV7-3,CASSPGLDEQFF,TGTGCCAGCAGCCCTGGACTGGATGAGCAGTTCTTC
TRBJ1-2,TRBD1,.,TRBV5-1,CASSFTLGGNYGYTF,TGCGCCAGCAGCTTCACCTTAGGGGGCAACTATGGCTACACCTTC
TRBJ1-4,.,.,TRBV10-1,CASSPRSDEKLFF,TGCGCCAGCAGCCCACGGTCGGATGAAAAACTGTTTTTT
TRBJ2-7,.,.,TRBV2,CASSVGGVEEQYF,TGTGCCAGCAGTGTGGGGGGTGTTGAAGAGCAGTACTTC
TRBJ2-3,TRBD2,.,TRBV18,CASSPLTSGRTDTQYF,TGTGCCAGCTCACCACTGACTAGCGGACGCACAGATACGCAGTATTTT
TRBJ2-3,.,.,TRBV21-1,CASSDRADTQYF,TGTGCCAGCAGCGACAGGGCAGATACGCAGTATTTT
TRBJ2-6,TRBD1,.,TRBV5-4,CASSVGQLNSGANVLTF,TGTGCCAGCAGCGTGGGACAGCTCAACTCTGGGGCCAACGTCCTGACTTTC
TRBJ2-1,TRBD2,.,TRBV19,CASSIGSSGWANNEQFF,TGTGCCAGTAGTATAGGATCTAGCGGGTGGGCAAACAATGAGCAGTTCTTC
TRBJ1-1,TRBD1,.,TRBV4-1,CASSTPSRTGANTEAFF,TGCGCCAGCAGCACCCCTTCACGGACAGGGGCGAACACTGAAGCTTTCTTT
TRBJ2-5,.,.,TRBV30,CAWSSLETQYF,TGTGCCTGGAGTTCTCTGGAGACCCAGTACTTC
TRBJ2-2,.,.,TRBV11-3,CASSSDGMRAGELFF,TGTGCCAGCAGCTCGGACGGGATGAGGGCCGGGGAGCTGTTTTTT
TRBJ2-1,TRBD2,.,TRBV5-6,CASSLIRLAGLSSYNEQFF,TGTGCCAGCAGCTTGATACGACTAGCGGGTCTAAGCTCCTACAATGAGCAGTTCTTC
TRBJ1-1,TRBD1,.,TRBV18,CASSPRTGTDTEAFF,TGTGCCAGCTCACCTAGAACCGGGACAGACACTGAAGCTTTCTTT
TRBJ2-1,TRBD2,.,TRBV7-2,CASSLAGEAYNEQFF,TGTGCCAGCAGTCTCGCGGGAGAGGCCTACAATGAGCAGTTCTTC
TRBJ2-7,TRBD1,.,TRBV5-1,CASSSQGVANYEQYF,TGCGCCAGCAGCTCACAGGGGGTAGCCAACTACGAGCAGTACTTC
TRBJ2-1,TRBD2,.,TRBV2,CASSPRLAGYSEQFF,TGTGCCAGCAGTCCGAGACTAGCGGGGTACAGTGAGCAGTTCTTC
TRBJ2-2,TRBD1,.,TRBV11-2,CASSLTTGLLGGELFF,TGTGCCAGCAGCCTCACGACAGGGTTATTAGGCGGGGAGCTGTTTTTT
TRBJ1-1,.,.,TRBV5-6,CASSPSMGVNTEAFF,TGTGCCAGCAGCCCATCCATGGGCGTGAACACTGAAGCTTTCTTT
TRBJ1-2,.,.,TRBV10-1,CASSGQDGYGYTF,TGCGCCAGCAGTGGACAGGACGGCTATGGCTACACCTTC
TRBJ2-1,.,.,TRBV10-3,CAISGRLVGLYNEQFF,TGTGCCATCAGTGGACGACTAGTAGGGCTTTACAATGAGCAGTTCTTC
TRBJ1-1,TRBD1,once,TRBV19,CASRSGGRTEAFF,TGTGCCAGTAGATCAGGGGGCCGCACTGAAGCTTTCTTT